This T cell receptor beta chain was sequenced for a study of blood T cell repertoires in COVID-19. Study overall: The origin of the acute and convalescent COVID-19 samples was the United States, Italy and Spain. From T cells, B-cell-depleted T cells, or PBMCs came the material, which was cDNA or gDNA.

As originally analysed: Counts of nucleated cells, estimated from reference gene primer amplification, were obtained. Assay: immunoSEQ multiplex PCR; the TCRdb copy retains only in-frame clones and omits some. From that table come the V and J calls and clone size; the DNA was used to work out D and trimming. The data contain approximately 120,000 clones, 75% to 90% of them singletons. This CDR3 region has 16 residues. V dropped 0 bases and J dropped 0 bases, with 12 bases sitting between them. The germline gives CDR1 SGHRS, CDR2 YFSETQ. Sequencing was done on a sample of peripheral blood. This receptor was obtained from a human donor in a cohort sampled during active COVID-19. The chain combines TRBV5-1 with TRBJ1-1; no reliable D call. The CDR3: CASSLATRVMNTEAFF. The DNA of the CDR3 is TGCGCCAGCAGCTTGGCTACGCGGGTCATGAACACTGAAGCTTTCTTT.